This TCR beta chain emerged from a study of vaccination and CD4 T cells after COVID-19. Looking at the study overall: Stimulation of cells relied on overlapping spike peptides derived from SARS-CoV-2, HCoV-NL63, HCoV-OC43 and HCoV-229E. No peptide, an HIV-1 Nef pool, or a CEFX pool was what each control culture received.

Germline V lookup: CDR1 MNHNS, CDR2 SASEGT. This CDR3 region has 13 residues. V lost 8 bases and J lost 0, with 11 bases in between. As regards this clonotype: Its antigen remains unidentified.

The treatment denotes: roughly ten-day PBMC culture with coronavirus spike peptide pools or control peptides (ViraFEST assay). Sequenced with the Oncomine TCR Beta short-read assay was DNA taken from cultured CD4+ T cells. TCRdb itself ran the PCR reads through MiXCR, one entry per CDR3 protein. The sample lists 9,000 to 13,000 distinct CDR3 sequences; around 78% were seen once. The clonotype was recovered from a human donor who had recovered from COVID-19. This chain joins TRBV6-1 and TRBJ2-7, with D perhaps matching TRBD1 (6 bases). The specimen sequenced was CD4+ T cells from blood, cultured in vitro. CDR3 DNA sequence: TGTGCCAGCGGACAGACGCCCTCCTACGAGCAGTACTTC. It translates to CASGQTPSYEQYF.